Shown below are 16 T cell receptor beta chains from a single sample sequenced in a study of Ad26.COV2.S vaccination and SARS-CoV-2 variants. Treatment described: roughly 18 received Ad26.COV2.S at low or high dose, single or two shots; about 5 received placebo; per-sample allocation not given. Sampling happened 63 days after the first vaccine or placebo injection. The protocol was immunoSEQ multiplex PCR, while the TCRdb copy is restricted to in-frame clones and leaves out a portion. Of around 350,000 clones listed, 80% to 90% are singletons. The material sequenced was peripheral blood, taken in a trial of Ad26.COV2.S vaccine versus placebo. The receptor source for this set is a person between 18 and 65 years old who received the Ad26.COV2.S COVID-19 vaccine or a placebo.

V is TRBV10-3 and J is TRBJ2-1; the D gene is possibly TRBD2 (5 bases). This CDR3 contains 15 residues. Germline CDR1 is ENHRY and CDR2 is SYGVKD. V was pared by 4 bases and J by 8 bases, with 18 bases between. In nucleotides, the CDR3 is TGTGCCATCAGTGGATCTGGGAGTGGGTGGGATGAGCAGTTCTTC. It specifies CAISGSGSGWDEQFF.

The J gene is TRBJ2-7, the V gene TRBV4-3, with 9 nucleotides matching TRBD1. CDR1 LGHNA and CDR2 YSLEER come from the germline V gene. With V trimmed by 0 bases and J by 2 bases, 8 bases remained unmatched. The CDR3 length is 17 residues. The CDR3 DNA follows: TGCGCCAGCAGCCAAGATCTAACAGGGGGCGCCCCCTACGAGCAGTACTTC. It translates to CASSQDLTGGAPYEQYF.

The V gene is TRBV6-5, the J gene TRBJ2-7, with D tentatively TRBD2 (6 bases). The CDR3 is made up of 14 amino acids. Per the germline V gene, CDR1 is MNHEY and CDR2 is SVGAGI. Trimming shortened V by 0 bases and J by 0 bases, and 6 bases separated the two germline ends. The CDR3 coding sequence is TGTGCCAGCAGTTACTCTAGCGGCTCCTACGAGCAGTACTTC. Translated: CASSYSSGSYEQYF.

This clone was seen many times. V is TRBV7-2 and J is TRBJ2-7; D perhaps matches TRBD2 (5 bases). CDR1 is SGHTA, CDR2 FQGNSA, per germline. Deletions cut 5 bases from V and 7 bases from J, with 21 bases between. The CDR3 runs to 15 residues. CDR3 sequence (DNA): TGTGCCAGCAGCCCAGGCGGCCTAGCCCATCTAGAGCAGTACTTC. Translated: CASSPGGLAHLEQYF. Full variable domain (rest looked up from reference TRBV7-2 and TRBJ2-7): GAGVSQSPSNKVTEKGKDVELRCDPISGHTALYWYRQSLGQGLEFLIYFQGNSAPDKSGLPSDRFSAERTGGSVSTLTIQRTQQEDSAVYLCASSPGGLAHLEQYFGPGTRLTVT.

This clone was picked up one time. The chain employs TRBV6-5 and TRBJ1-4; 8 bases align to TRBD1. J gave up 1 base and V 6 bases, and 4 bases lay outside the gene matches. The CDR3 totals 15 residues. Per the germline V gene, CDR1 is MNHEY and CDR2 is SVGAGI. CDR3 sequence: CASRTGGGTNEKLFF. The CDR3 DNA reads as TGTGCCAGCAGAACAGGGGGGGGAACTAATGAAAAACTGTTTTTT.

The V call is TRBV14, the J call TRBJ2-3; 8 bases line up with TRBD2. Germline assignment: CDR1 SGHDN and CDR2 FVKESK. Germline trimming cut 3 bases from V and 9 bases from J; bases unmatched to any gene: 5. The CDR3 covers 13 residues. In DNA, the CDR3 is TGTGCCAGCAGCCAGACTACTAGCGGCACGCAGTATTTT. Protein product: CASSQTTSGTQYF.

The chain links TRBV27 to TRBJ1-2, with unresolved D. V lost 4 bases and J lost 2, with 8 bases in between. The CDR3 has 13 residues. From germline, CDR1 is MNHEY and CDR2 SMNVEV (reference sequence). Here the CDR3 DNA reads TGTGCCAGCAGTTCGAGCGGGAACTATGGCTACACCTTC. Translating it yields CASSSSGNYGYTF.

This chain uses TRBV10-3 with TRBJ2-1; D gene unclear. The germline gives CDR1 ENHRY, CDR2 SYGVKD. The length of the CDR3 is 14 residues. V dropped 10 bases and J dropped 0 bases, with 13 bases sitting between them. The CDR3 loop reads CATEPGFSYNEQFF. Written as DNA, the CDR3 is TGTGCCACAGAACCAGGATTCTCCTACAATGAGCAGTTCTTC.

The CDR3 DNA is TGTGCCGCCAAAACAGGGCGCCGCAATCAGCCCCAGCATTTT. Amino acid sequence: CAAKTGRRNQPQHF. The V gene is TRBV6-5, the J gene TRBJ1-5; perhaps TRBD1 as D (6 bases). The germline V and J ends were trimmed by 11 bases and 2 bases, with 16 bases remaining between them. The CDR3 runs to 14 residues. The germline gives CDR1 MNHEY, CDR2 SVGAGI.

The CDR3 reads CASSVGLAGDNEQYF. The CDR3 nucleotides are TGTGCCAGCAGCGTGGGACTAGCGGGAGACAACGAGCAGTACTTC. J is TRBJ2-7 and V is TRBV9; 14 bases agree with TRBD2. The V gene end was trimmed by 2 bases and the J gene end by 5 bases; junction bases not matched to a gene: 3. The CDR3 has 15 amino acids. Looked up from germline, CDR1 is SGDLS and CDR2 is YYNGEE.

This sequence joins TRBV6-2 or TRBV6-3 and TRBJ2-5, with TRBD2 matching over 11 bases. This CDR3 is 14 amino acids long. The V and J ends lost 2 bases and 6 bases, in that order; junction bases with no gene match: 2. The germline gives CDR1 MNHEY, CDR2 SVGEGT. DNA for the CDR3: TGTGCCAGCAGTTACCTAGCGGGGGGCCAGACCCAGTACTTC. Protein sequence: CASSYLAGGQTQYF.

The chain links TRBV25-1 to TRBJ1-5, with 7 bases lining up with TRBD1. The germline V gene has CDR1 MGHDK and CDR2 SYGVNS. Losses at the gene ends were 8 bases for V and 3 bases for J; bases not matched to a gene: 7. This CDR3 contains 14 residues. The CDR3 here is CASGLTGNNQPQHF. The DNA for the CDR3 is TGTGCCAGCGGATTGACAGGGAACAATCAGCCCCAGCATTTT.

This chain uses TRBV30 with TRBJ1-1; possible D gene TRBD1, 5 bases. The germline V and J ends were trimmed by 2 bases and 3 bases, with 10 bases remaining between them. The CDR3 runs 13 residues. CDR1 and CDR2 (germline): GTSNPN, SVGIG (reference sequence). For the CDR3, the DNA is TGTGCCTGGAGTACGAGGGGATACACTGAAGCTTTCTTT. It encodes CAWSTRGYTEAFF.

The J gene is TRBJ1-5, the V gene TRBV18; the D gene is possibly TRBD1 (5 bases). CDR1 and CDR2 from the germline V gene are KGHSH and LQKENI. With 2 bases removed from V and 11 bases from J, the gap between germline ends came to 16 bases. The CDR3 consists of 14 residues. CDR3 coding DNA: TGTGCCAGCTCACCAGGAGGGGCCGCCGGGGCCCAGCATTTT. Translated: CASSPGGAAGAQHF.

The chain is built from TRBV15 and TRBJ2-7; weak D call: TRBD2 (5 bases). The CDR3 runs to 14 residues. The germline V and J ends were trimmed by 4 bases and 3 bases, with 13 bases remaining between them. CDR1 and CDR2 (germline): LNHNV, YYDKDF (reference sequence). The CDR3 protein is CATSKERASYEQYF. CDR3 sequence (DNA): TGTGCCACCAGCAAAGAGAGGGCAAGCTACGAGCAGTACTTC.

In DNA form, the CDR3 reads TGCAGCGTTGAGGGGGACCACGAAGGCACTGAAGCTTTCTTT. Translating gives CSVEGDHEGTEAFF. The rearrangement links TRBV29-1 to TRBJ1-1; D might be TRBD1 (5 bases). Looked up from germline, CDR1 is SQVTM and CDR2 is ANQGSEA. Trimming took off 3 bases at V and 4 bases at J, with 15 bases between the two ends. This CDR3 spans 14 amino acids.